The 18 T cell receptor beta chains given below trace back to one sample, sequenced in a study of T cell clones after liver transplantation. Produced via immunoSEQ multiplex PCR; TCRdb's table is partial and in-frame only. The sample holds about 70,000 clones, about 80% seen once. The starting material was CD4+ T cells from blood, obtained 12 months after liver transplant. The source of these receptors is a human patient who received a liver transplant. Some T cells may have come from the graft donor.

The chain employs TRBV28 and TRBJ2-3; D gene unclear. The CDR3 runs to 12 residues. The germline V and J ends were trimmed by 9 bases and 3 bases, with 10 bases remaining between them. Germline V lookup: CDR1 MDHEN, CDR2 SYDVKM. The CDR3 sequence: CASYMATDTQYF. CDR3 DNA: TGTGCCAGTTATATGGCGACAGATACGCAGTATTTT.

The chain carries TRBV5-4 and TRBJ2-3, with TRBD1 as a possible D gene (5 bases). The germline gives CDR1 SGHNT, CDR2 YYREEE (reference sequence). The CDR3 length is 14 residues. V lost 4 bases to trimming and J lost 3 bases, with 12 bases between them. CDR3 residues: CASSHWTQTDTQYF. The CDR3 nucleotides read TGTGCCAGCAGCCACTGGACACAAACAGATACGCAGTATTTT.

The sample holds a few counts of this clone. CDR3 in DNA: TGTGCCAGCAGTCACAGGACGAATGAAAAACTGTTTTTT. The encoded protein is CASSHRTNEKLFF. The chain combines TRBV27 with TRBJ1-4; TRBD1 is a possible D gene (5 bases). The germline V gene encodes CDR1 MNHEY and CDR2 SMNVEV (reference sequence). The CDR3 spans 13 residues. V shed 5 bases and J shed 5 bases, with 9 bases lying between them.

The J gene is TRBJ1-1, the V gene TRBV18; D is unresolved. The V end lost 1 base, the J end lost 2 bases, and 5 bases lay between the germline ends. Germline CDR1 KGHSH, CDR2 LQKENI. There are 13 residues in the CDR3. The CDR3 is CASSPQSNTEAFF. CDR3 nucleotide sequence: TGTGCCAGCTCACCACAGAGCAACACTGAAGCTTTCTTT.

The chain carries TRBV9 and TRBJ1-2, with D uncertain. Germline CDR1 reads SGDLS; CDR2 reads YYNGEE. V shed 0 bases and J shed 6 bases, with 12 bases lying between them. The CDR3 has 14 amino acids. The CDR3 spells CASSVGGGGDGYTF. The CDR3 region has the DNA TGTGCCAGCAGCGTAGGTGGAGGCGGAGATGGCTACACCTTC.

This clone was recorded only once. This chain connects TRBV9 to TRBJ2-5; 15 positions match TRBD2. Per the germline V gene, CDR1 is SGDLS and CDR2 is YYNGEE. CDR3 size: 15 residues. Trimming at V came to 3 bases and at J to 3 bases, leaving 0 bases not matched to a gene. CDR3 nucleotide sequence: TGTGCCAGCAGCGGGACTAGCGGGAGGGAAGAGACCCAGTACTTC. It translates to CASSGTSGREETQYF.

This clone was counted a few times. J is TRBJ2-2 and V is TRBV28, with TRBD2 matching 7 bases. The CDR3 contains 15 residues. V shed 7 bases, J shed 4 bases, and the junction held 9 bases outside the gene matches. The V gene's germline CDR1 is MDHEN and CDR2 SYDVKM. CDR3 amino acids: CASTGGSKSTGELFF. In nucleotides, the CDR3 is TGTGCCAGCACTGGCGGGAGTAAATCCACCGGGGAGCTGTTTTTT.

A remark on this clone: At the DNA level, this CDR3 is encoded by other sequences in the same sample as well. The genes are TRBV5-1 and TRBJ1-2, with 8 bases fitting TRBD1. The ends lost 4 bases at V and 1 base at J; junction bases unmatched: 3. This CDR3 has 14 amino acids. From germline, CDR1 is SGHRS and CDR2 YFSETQ. The CDR3 coding sequence is TGCGCCAGCAGCCCCGGACAGGGTAACTATGGCTACACCTTC. Its protein is CASSPGQGNYGYTF.

The chain links TRBV6-5 to TRBJ1-2; no definite D call. This CDR3 is 13 amino acids long. The germline V and J ends were trimmed by 7 bases and 0 bases, with 9 bases remaining between them. Germline values: CDR1 MNHEY, CDR2 SVGAGI. The CDR3 loop reads CASTASPNYGYTF. In DNA form, the CDR3 reads TGTGCCAGCACCGCGTCGCCTAACTATGGCTACACCTTC.

The chain recombines TRBV6-4 with TRBJ2-1, with D perhaps TRBD2 (6 bases). The CDR3 is 16 amino acids. Looked up from germline, CDR1 is MRHNA and CDR2 is SNTAGT. V shed 2 bases and J shed 3 bases, with 14 bases lying between them. CDR3 nucleotides: TGTGCCAGCAGTGACCTACCGGGACTTAACTACAATGAGCAGTTCTTC. Its translation is CASSDLPGLNYNEQFF.

The V gene is TRBV11-3, the J gene TRBJ2-1, with 12 positions matching TRBD2. Germline trimming cut 5 bases from V and 1 base from J; bases unmatched to any gene: 6. The V gene's germline CDR1 is SGHNT and CDR2 YENEEA. The CDR3 length is 17 residues. CDR3 protein: CASSRTSGTRSYNEQFF. CDR3 nucleotides: TGTGCCAGCAGCCGGACTAGCGGGACCCGATCCTACAATGAGCAGTTCTTC.

The chain carries TRBV6-6 and TRBJ2-2; 10 nucleotides agree with TRBD2. After removal of 7 bases from V and 15 bases from J, the junction contained 17 bases not matched to a gene. The CDR3 runs to 15 residues. Looked up from germline, CDR1 is MNHNY and CDR2 is SVGAGI (reference sequence). The CDR3 spells CASKRTGTSESGVFF. The CDR3 DNA is TGTGCCAGCAAAAGGACCGGGACTAGCGAATCGGGGGTGTTTTTT.

The chain carries TRBV27 and TRBJ1-4; D not resolved. Germline-derived CDR1 and CDR2 are MNHEY and SMNVEV (reference sequence). CDR3 length equals 14 residues. Trimming pared 2 bases from V and 7 bases from J, leaving 11 bases between. The CDR3 region has the DNA TGTGCCAGCAGTTTAAATTCAGGTTTTGAAAAACTGTTTTTT. The encoded protein is CASSLNSGFEKLFF.

The V call is TRBV7-2, the J call TRBJ2-5; D is ambiguous. This CDR3 has 13 residues. V was pared by 3 bases and J by 2 bases, with 7 bases between. The germline CDR1 and CDR2 sequences are SGHTA and FQGNSA. The CDR3 loop is CASSFPPQETQYF. The CDR3 nucleotides are TGTGCCAGCAGCTTTCCCCCTCAAGAGACCCAGTACTTC.

This sequence joins TRBV5-1 and TRBJ2-3; 10 bases agree with TRBD2. The CDR3 spans 16 residues. The trim removed 1 base at V and 3 bases at J, leaving 5 bases unmatched. Germline-derived CDR1 and CDR2 are SGHRS and YFSETQ. CDR3 coding DNA: TGCGCCAGCAGCTTGATGCTAGCGGGAGTGACAGATACGCAGTATTTT. Amino acids: CASSLMLAGVTDTQYF. Complete variable domain (other parts from reference TRBV5-1 and TRBJ2-3): KAGVTQTPRYLIKTRGQQVTLSCSPISGHRSVSWYQQTPGQGLQFLFEYFSETQRNKGNFPGRFSGRQFSNSRSEMNVSTLELGDSALYLCASSLMLAGVTDTQYFGPGTRLTVL.

Worth noting for this clone: At the DNA level, this CDR3 is encoded by other sequences in the same sample as well. The chain uses TRBV7-2 and TRBJ2-1, with a tentative D call TRBD2 (6 bases). CDR3 size: 16 residues. Germline V gene data show CDR1 as SGHTA and CDR2 as FQGNSA. The V and J ends lost 1 base and 4 bases respectively, with 14 bases between them. CDR3 residues: CASSLGGSGAYNEQFF. The CDR3 DNA reads TGTGCCAGCAGCTTAGGGGGTTCGGGAGCGTACAATGAGCAGTTCTTC.

The chain links TRBV27 to TRBJ1-1; 8 bases are shared with TRBD1. CDR1 is MNHEY, CDR2 SMNVEV, per germline (reference sequence). The CDR3 has 14 amino acids. V shed 5 bases and J 1 base; nucleotides not matched to a gene: 3. CDR3 in DNA: TGTGCCAGCAGTGGGGACAGGCGGAACACTGAAGCTTTCTTT. Translated, it gives CASSGDRRNTEAFF.

The V and J genes are TRBV6-5 and TRBJ2-1; D not certain. Looked up from germline, CDR1 is MNHEY and CDR2 is SVGAGI. The length of the CDR3 is 13 residues. Between the trimmed V and J ends, which lost 10 bases and 3 bases, there was a span of 13 bases. In DNA, the CDR3 is TGTGCCACCAGAAGAAATAGCTACAATGAGCAGTTCTTC. Its protein is CATRRNSYNEQFF.